These 10 T cell receptor beta chains were sequenced from one sample in a study of identical twins. One entry per CDR3 protein, called by TCRdb with MiXCR from the 5' RACE reads. The repertoire holds hundreds of thousands of distinct CDR3 sequences, with 18% as singletons. These data also featured in a second study, about T cells expressing NK-cell markers.

Sequenced: PBMCs. All receptors derive from a woman aged 18-29 years in good health.

This clonotype was observed a few times. The V and J genes are TRBV6-1 and TRBJ1-4, with D maybe TRBD1 (5 bases). Germline V CDR1 and CDR2: MNHNS, SASEGT. V was cut by 2 bases and J by 5 bases, with 9 bases left in between. The CDR3 totals 14 residues. As DNA, the CDR3 is TGTGCCAGCAGTGAATGGGGCGGCAATGAAAAACTGTTTTTT. Amino acid sequence: CASSEWGGNEKLFF.

This clonotype was detected a few times. This chain joins TRBV4-3 and TRBJ2-1, with TRBD2 identical over 12 bases. Unmatched junction bases numbered 12, after V lost 1 base and J lost 8 bases. This CDR3 is built from 18 residues. Per germline, CDR1 LGHNA and CDR2 YSLEER. Here the CDR3 reads CASSQAASSLAGGYEQFF. CDR3 DNA: TGCGCCAGCAGCCAAGCGGCCAGCTCACTAGCGGGAGGCTATGAGCAGTTCTTC.

This clonotype was observed a few times. V and J are TRBV12-3 or TRBV12-4 and TRBJ1-2, with 7 positions matching TRBD1. V dropped 3 bases and J dropped 5; count of bases not matched to a gene: 6. This CDR3 comprises 14 residues. The CDR3 here is CASSFGRGVYGYTF. DNA for the CDR3: TGTGCCAGCAGTTTTGGCAGGGGGGTTTATGGCTACACCTTC.

The chain carries TRBV2 and TRBJ2-7, with D possibly being TRBD1 or TRBD2 (5 bases each). The CDR3 spans 14 residues. Germline CDR1 reads SNHLY; CDR2 reads FYNNEI. Trimming stripped 6 bases from V and 1 base from J, with 13 bases between. The CDR3 sequence: CASSTGTRSYEQYF. CDR3 bases: TGTGCCAGCAGCACCGGGACCAGGTCCTACGAGCAGTACTTC.

J is TRBJ2-7 and V is TRBV12-3 or TRBV12-4; 12 bases fit TRBD1. CDR3 size: 15 residues. V lost 5 bases to trimming and J lost 6 bases; unmatched junction nucleotides: 8. CDR3 in amino acids: CASSLGTGGLSEQYF. Here the CDR3 DNA reads TGTGCCAGCAGTCTGGGGACAGGGGGCCTTTCCGAGCAGTACTTC.

This clonotype has at least ten counts. The chain is built from TRBV12-3 or TRBV12-4 and TRBJ1-5, with 8 nucleotides matching TRBD1. The J segment lost 3 bases and the V segment lost 6 bases, leaving 7 bases of the junction unmatched. The CDR3 length is 15 residues. CDR3 bases: TGTGCCAGCAGGCTCGGACAGGGAGACAATCAGCCCCAGCATTTT. This translates into CASRLGQGDNQPQHF.

The V gene is TRBV7-9, the J gene TRBJ2-3; D is possibly TRBD2 (7 bases). V was trimmed by 3 bases and J by 3 bases, leaving 16 bases between them. The CDR3 runs to 16 residues. Germline V gene data show CDR1 as SEHNR and CDR2 as FQNEAQ (reference sequence). CDR3 DNA sequence: TGTGCCAGCAGCTTTAGCGCGGGGGCGCCAACAGATACGCAGTATTTT. It specifies CASSFSAGAPTDTQYF.

This clonotype was seen a handful of times. The chain links TRBV4-3 to TRBJ2-1; 8 nucleotides agree with TRBD2. Per germline, CDR1 LGHNA and CDR2 YSLEER. This CDR3 comprises 16 residues. Losses at the gene ends were 0 bases for V and 5 bases for J; bases not matched to a gene: 6. In DNA form, the CDR3 reads TGCGCCAGCAGCCAAGATTACAGGACTAGCCACAATGAGCAGTTCTTC. Protein product: CASSQDYRTSHNEQFF.

The table lists this clonotype with a few counts. The chain is built from TRBV7-9 and TRBJ2-1; the D call may be TRBD1 or TRBD2 (5 bases each). Per the germline V gene, CDR1 is SEHNR and CDR2 is FQNEAQ (reference sequence). This CDR3 contains 15 residues. V lost 1 base and J lost 12, with 19 bases in between. CDR3 nucleotides: TGTGCCAGCAGCTTAGATTCGGGGCCAGCTCGTAGGCAGTTCTTC. Translation gives CASSLDSGPARRQFF. Full variable domain (remainder filled in from reference TRBV7-9 and TRBJ2-1): DTGVSQNPRHKITKRGQNVTFRCDPISEHNRLYWYRQTLGQGPEFLTYFQNEAQLEKSRLLSDRFSAERPKGSFSTLEIQRTEQGDSAMYLCASSLDSGPARRQFFGPGTRLTVL.

The chain carries TRBV20-1 and TRBJ2-5; 7 bases map to TRBD1. The CDR3 runs 13 residues. The V gene end was trimmed by 6 bases and the J gene end by 5 bases; junction bases not matched to a gene: 9. Germline CDR1 reads DFQATT; CDR2 reads SNEGSKA (reference sequence). CDR3 sequence (DNA): TGCAGTGCGCCTACAGGGGCTGGGGAGACCCAGTACTTC. This codes for CSAPTGAGETQYF.